A single sample gave rise to the 22 T cell receptor beta chains below, sequenced in a study of blood T cell repertoires in COVID-19. The table came from immunoSEQ multiplex PCR; TCRdb's copy has only in-frame clones and leaves some out. Of about 130,000 clones detected, about 85% appear once; the ten largest clones hold roughly 4.9%. The material sequenced was peripheral blood. These receptor sequences come from a woman between 65 and 79 years old with COVID-19, enrolled during active disease.

The V and J genes are TRBV5-1 and TRBJ1-3, with 7 positions matching TRBD1. The CDR3 has 16 amino acids. V dropped 1 base and J dropped 2; count of bases not matched to a gene: 6. The germline CDR1 and CDR2 sequences are SGHRS and YFSETQ. The CDR3 DNA is TGCGCCAGCAGCTTGACCATCGACAGGGCTGGAAACACCATATATTTT. This gives the protein CASSLTIDRAGNTIYF.

The V call is TRBV6-5, the J call TRBJ1-2; TRBD1 aligns across 10 bases. The CDR3 has 15 amino acids. The J segment lost 5 bases and the V segment lost 0 bases, leaving 3 bases of the junction unmatched. Germline V CDR1 and CDR2: MNHEY, SVGAGI. The CDR3 region is CASSYSAGQGYGYTF. As DNA, the CDR3 is TGTGCCAGCAGTTACTCCGCGGGACAGGGGTATGGCTACACCTTC.

V and J are TRBV5-1 and TRBJ2-7; TRBD1 agrees at 7 bases. The J segment lost 3 bases and the V segment lost 4 bases, leaving 7 bases of the junction unmatched. The germline gives CDR1 SGHRS, CDR2 YFSETQ. There are 14 residues in the CDR3. The CDR3 region is CASSPDRIRYEQYF. The CDR3 nucleotides are TGCGCCAGCAGCCCGGACAGGATACGCTACGAGCAGTACTTC.

V gene TRBV7-3 combines with J gene TRBJ2-1, with TRBD1 as a possible D gene (5 bases). V lost 2 bases and J lost 11, with 10 bases in between. The CDR3 runs 12 residues. In germline, CDR1 is SGHTA, CDR2 FQGTGA. This chain's CDR3 is CASSLGAGQQFF. The DNA for the CDR3 is TGTGCCAGCAGCTTAGGGGCTGGACAGCAGTTCTTC.

This clone turned up a few times. The chain joins TRBV27 to TRBJ2-2, with a weak D call TRBD2 (6 bases). CDR1 MNHEY and CDR2 SMNVEV come from the germline V gene (reference sequence). Trimming cost V 4 bases and J 4 bases, with 25 bases left between them. The CDR3 extends over 19 amino acids. This chain's CDR3 is CASSYDRPLGPGGTGELFF. The CDR3 DNA follows: TGTGCCAGCAGTTACGACCGCCCCCTCGGGCCCGGGGGCACCGGGGAGCTGTTTTTT.

This rearrangement joins TRBV5-1 to TRBJ1-4; possible D gene TRBD1, 6 bases. This CDR3 spans 15 amino acids. Between the trimmed V and J ends, which lost 8 bases and 1 base, there was a span of 15 bases. Germline loops: CDR1 SGHRS, CDR2 YFSETQ. CDR3 loop: CASNQGRGTNEKLFF. CDR3 nucleotide sequence: TGCGCCAGTAACCAGGGGAGGGGAACTAATGAAAAACTGTTTTTT.

CDR3: CASSFQWYEQYF. The CDR3 DNA sequence: TGTGCCAGCAGTTTCCAGTGGTACGAGCAGTACTTC. The chain recombines TRBV28 with TRBJ2-7; D is unresolved. The CDR3 runs to 12 residues. V dropped 3 bases and J dropped 4 bases, with 7 bases sitting between them. From germline, CDR1 is MDHEN and CDR2 SYDVKM.

The chain links TRBV28 to TRBJ1-2; 11 bases are a match to TRBD1. V lost 5 bases, J lost 5 bases, and 7 bases stayed unmatched. Germline loops: CDR1 MDHEN, CDR2 SYDVKM. This CDR3 region has 15 residues. In nucleotides, the CDR3 is TGTGCCAGCAGTCCCCCCGGGACAGGGGGGTATGGCTACACCTTC. Amino acids: CASSPPGTGGYGYTF.

The V call is TRBV2, the J call TRBJ2-7, with 9 bases identical to TRBD1. The CDR3 runs to 13 residues. After removal of 6 bases from V and 5 bases from J, the junction contained 5 bases not matched to a gene. The germline V gene has CDR1 SNHLY and CDR2 FYNNEI. CDR3 amino acids: CASRRDRADEQYF. DNA of the CDR3: TGTGCCAGCAGGAGGGACAGGGCGGACGAGCAGTACTTC.

This clone came up a few times. J is TRBJ2-1 and V is TRBV7-9; 8 bases are shared with TRBD2. J gave up 4 bases and V 6 bases, and 8 bases lay outside the gene matches. Germline V lookup: CDR1 SEHNR, CDR2 FQNEAQ (reference sequence). The CDR3 spans 15 residues. The CDR3 sequence is CASRLEAGVYNEQFF. For the CDR3, the DNA is TGTGCCAGCAGGCTTGAAGCGGGGGTATACAATGAGCAGTTCTTC.

The chain couples TRBV11-2 to TRBJ1-2, with TRBD1 matching over 9 bases. The germline V gene has CDR1 SGHAT and CDR2 FQNNGV. The CDR3 runs 14 residues. J was trimmed by 5 bases and V by 6 bases; bases with no gene match: 7. The CDR3 region has the DNA TGTGCCAGCAGTTTTGGGACAGGGTATTATGGCTACACCTTC. It codes for CASSFGTGYYGYTF.

The chain combines TRBV29-1 with TRBJ1-1; 8 bases agree with TRBD1. Germline CDR1 and CDR2: SQVTM and ANQGSEA. The junction had 3 bases not matched to a gene; V was cut back by 8 bases and J by 1 base. The CDR3 is 12 amino acids. CDR3: CSHGQGNTEAFF. DNA of the CDR3: TGCAGCCACGGACAGGGGAACACTGAAGCTTTCTTT.

This clone turned up a few times. The rearrangement joins TRBV6-2 or TRBV6-3 to TRBJ2-5; D not certain. The CDR3 runs 12 residues. Per germline, CDR1 MNHEY and CDR2 SVGEGT. Trimming pared 6 bases from V and 7 bases from J, leaving 12 bases between. The CDR3 nucleotides are TGTGCCAGCAGCCTCGACTCGGGGACCCAGTACTTC. Translation: CASSLDSGTQYF.

The rearrangement links TRBV7-6 to TRBJ1-5, with TRBD1 as a possible D gene (5 bases). The CDR3 sequence is 16 residues long. With 7 bases removed from V and 3 bases from J, the gap between germline ends came to 19 bases. Germline lookup yields CDR1 SGHVS and CDR2 FNYEAQ. This CDR3 is CASTINRGSHNQPQHF. The DNA of the CDR3 is TGTGCCAGCACCATTAACCGGGGGAGCCACAATCAGCCCCAGCATTTT.

The chain recombines TRBV27 with TRBJ1-1, with D possibly matching TRBD1 (5 bases). The CDR3 is 14 residues long. Germline values: CDR1 MNHEY, CDR2 SMNVEV (reference sequence). V lost 4 bases, J lost 4 bases, and 13 bases lay in between. CDR3: CASSSTGRSTEAFF. The CDR3 nucleotides read TGTGCCAGCAGTTCAACAGGTCGGAGCACTGAAGCTTTCTTT.

This clone was counted between two and nine times. V gene TRBV5-1 combines with J gene TRBJ2-5; TRBD2 matches at 13 bases. The CDR3 sequence is 16 residues long. From germline, CDR1 is SGHRS and CDR2 YFSETQ. Germline trimming cut 1 base from V and 2 bases from J; bases unmatched to any gene: 2. DNA for the CDR3: TGCGCCAGCAGCTTGCTACTAGCGGGGGGGCAAGAGACCCAGTACTTC. Protein product: CASSLLLAGGQETQYF.

A few counts support this clone. The genes are TRBV6-5 and TRBJ1-4, with D tentatively TRBD1 (5 bases). The CDR3 loop spans 14 amino acids. Trimming removed 7 bases at V and 5 bases at J, with 14 bases between. CDR1 is MNHEY, CDR2 SVGAGI, per germline. Here the CDR3 DNA reads TGTGCCAGCACCACAGGACATGTAAATGAAAAACTGTTTTTT. Translated, it gives CASTTGHVNEKLFF.

The rearrangement links TRBV30 to TRBJ2-3, with TRBD2 as a possible D gene (5 bases). The CDR3 covers 14 residues. V lost 6 bases to trimming and J lost 4 bases, with 17 bases between them. The germline V gene has CDR1 GTSNPN and CDR2 SVGIG (reference sequence). The CDR3 is CACIPGVAPDTQYF. CDR3 nucleotides: TGTGCCTGCATCCCCGGGGTGGCGCCAGATACGCAGTATTTT.

As regards this clone: Other DNA sequences in this sample translate to the same CDR3. This chain links TRBV6-5 with TRBJ1-2; D may be TRBD1 (6 bases). The V end was cut by 6 bases, the J end by 2 bases, with 10 bases between. This CDR3 is built from 13 residues. CDR1 is MNHEY, CDR2 SVGAGI, per germline. The CDR3: CASRDDRNYGYTF. CDR3 DNA sequence: TGTGCCAGCAGAGACGACAGGAACTATGGCTACACCTTC.

For this clone: Different DNA sequences within this sample yield the same CDR3. V and J are TRBV6-6 and TRBJ1-1; D is ambiguous. The V gene lost 2 bases and the J gene lost 1 base, with 8 bases spanning the gap. There are 14 residues in the CDR3. From germline, CDR1 is MNHNY and CDR2 SVGAGI (reference sequence). DNA of the CDR3: TGTGCCAGCAGTTACCCGGAGGGGAACACTGAAGCTTTCTTT. Protein product: CASSYPEGNTEAFF.

The J gene is TRBJ2-6, the V gene TRBV18, with D possibly matching TRBD1 (5 bases). Germline assignment: CDR1 KGHSH and CDR2 LQKENI. V lost 2 bases and J lost 2, with 16 bases in between. CDR3 length: 18 residues. CDR3 nucleotides: TGTGCCAGCTCACCAACCTACGGACATTACCCTGGGGCCAACGTCCTGACTTTC. This sequence encodes CASSPTYGHYPGANVLTF. Full variable domain (rest looked up from reference TRBV18 and TRBJ2-6): NAGVMQNPRHLVRRRGQEARLRCSPMKGHSHVYWYRQLPEEGLKFMVYLQKENIIDESGMPKERFSAEFPKEGPSILRIQQVVRGDSAAYFCASSPTYGHYPGANVLTFGAGSRLTVL.

The CDR3 DNA follows: TGTGCCAGCAGCTGGAGGACAGGGGGCAACACAGATACGCAGTATTTT. It is translated as CASSWRTGGNTDTQYF. This chain links TRBV7-4 with TRBJ2-3; 11 bases fit TRBD1. Looked up from germline, CDR1 is SGHVT and CDR2 is SQSDAQ. The CDR3 is 16 amino acids. V was pared by 4 bases and J by 2 bases, with 5 bases of the junction left unmatched.